The clone carrying this TCR beta chain appeared many times. CDR1 and CDR2 (germline): MRHNA, SNTAGT. V trimming: 7 bases; J trimming: 3 bases; junction bases outside the gene matches: 14. This CDR3 spans 17 amino acids. The TCR beta CDR3 regions underwent amplification from RNA transcripts. RT-PCR in the first round used HTBI primers; a second-round multiplex PCR followed. TCRdb processed the multiplex PCR reads anew with MiXCR; each CDR3 protein has one entry. The table shows almost 400,000 distinct CDR3 sequences, with approximately 16% occurring only once. These data come from a study of Graves' ophthalmopathy and Graves' hyperthyroidism.

The J gene is TRBJ2-2, the V gene TRBV6-4, with 7 bases lining up with TRBD1. The sequenced material came from peripheral blood. The sequence was obtained from a woman aged 18-29 years with Graves' ophthalmopathy. The CDR3 here is CASTRRGGASYTGELFF. In DNA form, the CDR3 reads TGTGCCAGCACCCGGAGAGGGGGCGCCTCATACACCGGGGAGCTGTTTTTT.